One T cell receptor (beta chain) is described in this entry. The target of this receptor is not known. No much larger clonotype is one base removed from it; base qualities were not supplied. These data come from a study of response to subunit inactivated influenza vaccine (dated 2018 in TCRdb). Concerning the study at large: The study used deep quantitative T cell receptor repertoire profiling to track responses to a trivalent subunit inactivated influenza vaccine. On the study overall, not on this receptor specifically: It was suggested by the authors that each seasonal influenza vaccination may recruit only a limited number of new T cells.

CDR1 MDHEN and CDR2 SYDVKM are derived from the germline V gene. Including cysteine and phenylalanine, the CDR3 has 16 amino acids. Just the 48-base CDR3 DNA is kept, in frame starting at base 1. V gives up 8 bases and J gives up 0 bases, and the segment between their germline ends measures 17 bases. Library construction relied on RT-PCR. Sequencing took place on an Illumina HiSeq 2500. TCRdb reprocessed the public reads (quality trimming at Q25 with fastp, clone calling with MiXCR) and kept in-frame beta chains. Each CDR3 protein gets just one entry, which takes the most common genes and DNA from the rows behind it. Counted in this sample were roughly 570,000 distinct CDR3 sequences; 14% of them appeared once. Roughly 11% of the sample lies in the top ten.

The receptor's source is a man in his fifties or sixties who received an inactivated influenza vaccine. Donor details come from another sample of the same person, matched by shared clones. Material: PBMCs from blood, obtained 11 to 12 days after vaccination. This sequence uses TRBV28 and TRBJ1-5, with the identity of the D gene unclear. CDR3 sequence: CASGLLSGVSNQPQHF. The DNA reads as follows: TGTGCCAGCGGCCTCTTATCAGGTGTTAGCAATCAGCCCCAGCATTTT. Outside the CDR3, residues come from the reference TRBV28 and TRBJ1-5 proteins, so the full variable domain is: DVKVTQSSRYLVKRTGEKVFLECVQDMDHENMFWYRQDPGLGLRLIYFSYDVKMKEKGDIPEGYSVSREKKERFSLILESASTNQTSMYLCASGLLSGVSNQPQHFGDGTRLSIL.